What follows are 20 T cell receptor beta chains derived from one specimen sequenced in a study of identical twins. One entry per CDR3 protein results from TCRdb running MiXCR on the 5' RACE reads. This sample yields under 250,000 distinct CDR3 sequences, of which approximately 11% are seen a single time; roughly 3.7% belongs to the top ten. These same records also appear under a second study, on yellow fever vaccine responses in identical twins.

The sequencing sample was made of memory (CD45RO+) T cells sorted from blood. The receptor source for this set is a young woman in good health.

This clonotype was seen a handful of times. The J gene is TRBJ2-7, the V gene TRBV28; D may match TRBD1 or TRBD2 (5 bases each). Trimming removed 2 bases at V and 1 base at J, with 12 bases between. Germline loops: CDR1 MDHEN, CDR2 SYDVKM. The CDR3 has 15 amino acids. The CDR3 spells CASSLIGDVSYEQYF. The CDR3, as DNA: TGTGCCAGCAGTTTAATCGGGGACGTTTCCTACGAGCAGTACTTC.

Concerning this clonotype: This may be a read error, as it is one base from a much larger clone. The rearrangement joins TRBV7-2 to TRBJ2-3, with D unresolved. Germline CDR1 is SGHTA and CDR2 is FQGNSA. The CDR3 has 13 residues. V was shortened by 1 base and J by 6 bases, with 8 bases between the two germline ends. CDR3 protein: CASSLVTADTQYF. DNA for the CDR3: TGTGCCAGCAGCTTAGTAACTGCGGATACGCAGTATTTT.

This clonotype turned up a few times. V and J are TRBV6-5 and TRBJ2-2, with TRBD1 matching 8 bases. Germline V CDR1 and CDR2: MNHEY, SVGAGI. The CDR3 length is 16 residues. After removal of 6 bases from V and 1 base from J, the junction contained 7 bases not matched to a gene. The CDR3 loop reads CASSYTGTGNTGELFF. CDR3 nucleotide sequence: TGTGCCAGCAGCTATACCGGGACAGGGAACACCGGGGAGCTGTTTTTT.

The chain couples TRBV19 to TRBJ2-1, with D perhaps TRBD1 (6 bases). The V end was cut by 5 bases, the J end by 4 bases, with 9 bases between. The CDR3 has 13 residues. In germline, CDR1 is LNHDA, CDR2 SQIVND (reference sequence). CDR3 sequence reads: CASSSDSYNEQFF. CDR3 bases: TGTGCCAGTAGTTCGGACAGTTACAATGAGCAGTTCTTC.

This clonotype was counted only a few times. The V and J genes are TRBV20-1 and TRBJ2-7; unclear D gene. In germline, CDR1 is DFQATT, CDR2 SNEGSKA (reference sequence). The CDR3 has 10 residues. V was clipped by 6 bases and J by 6 bases, with 9 bases between them. The CDR3 spells CSAEFPEQYF. CDR3 DNA: TGCAGTGCCGAATTTCCCGAGCAGTACTTC.

In this sample, this clonotype turned up a few times. J is TRBJ1-2 and V is TRBV2, with a possible D match to TRBD1 (6 bases). Per the germline V gene, CDR1 is SNHLY and CDR2 is FYNNEI. The V end was cut by 5 bases, the J end by 3 bases, with 13 bases between. This CDR3 has 14 amino acids. CDR3 DNA sequence: TGTGCCAGCAGTAAGACAGGCTCGGACTATGGCTACACCTTC. As protein: CASSKTGSDYGYTF.

Many counts were recorded for this clonotype. This chain links TRBV5-1 with TRBJ2-3; D may be TRBD1 (6 bases). Per the germline V gene, CDR1 is SGHRS and CDR2 is YFSETQ. The CDR3 spans 16 residues. Trimming shortened V by 4 bases and J by 6 bases, and 21 bases separated the two germline ends. DNA for the CDR3: TGCGCCAGCAGCCCACTGCAGGGGAGTGAGGGCGATACGCAGTATTTT. It yields the protein CASSPLQGSEGDTQYF.

This clonotype was picked up many times. The chain couples TRBV5-1 to TRBJ2-3, with TRBD2 identical over 7 bases. CDR1 and CDR2 (germline): SGHRS, YFSETQ. The CDR3 runs 16 residues. Germline trimming cut 4 bases from V and 4 bases from J; bases unmatched to any gene: 12. CDR3 in DNA: TGCGCCAGCAGCCCGTCGAGGACTAGTTTCGCAGATACGCAGTATTTT. Its protein is CASSPSRTSFADTQYF. The full variable domain, in which reference TRBV5-1 and TRBJ2-3 provide the parts outside the CDR3, is KAGVTQTPRYLIKTRGQQVTLSCSPISGHRSVSWYQQTPGQGLQFLFEYFSETQRNKGNFPGRFSGRQFSNSRSEMNVSTLELGDSALYLCASSPSRTSFADTQYFGPGTRLTVL.

The V gene is TRBV7-9, the J gene TRBJ2-5, with D tentatively TRBD1 or TRBD2 (7 bases each). The germline CDR1 and CDR2 sequences are SEHNR and FQNEAQ (reference sequence). Between the trimmed V and J ends, which lost 1 base and 4 bases, there was a span of 13 bases. The length of the CDR3 is 15 residues. CDR3 loop: CASSLGGRDRETQYF. The DNA of the CDR3 is TGTGCCAGCAGCTTAGGTGGGAGGGACAGAGAGACCCAGTACTTC. The full variable domain, completed using reference TRBV7-9 and TRBJ2-5, is DTGVSQNPRHKITKRGQNVTFRCDPISEHNRLYWYRQTLGQGPEFLTYFQNEAQLEKSRLLSDRFSAERPKGSFSTLEIQRTEQGDSAMYLCASSLGGRDRETQYFGPGTRLLVL.

This clonotype was counted only a few times. The chain is built from TRBV5-1 and TRBJ1-5, with D tentatively TRBD1 (5 bases). This CDR3 region has 14 residues. Trimming left V 4 bases short and J 5 bases short, with 13 bases between. CDR1 SGHRS and CDR2 YFSETQ come from the germline V gene. The DNA of the CDR3 is TGCGCCAGCAGCCCTGAGTGGGGGTATCAGCCCCAGCATTTT. Residues: CASSPEWGYQPQHF.

This clonotype was counted only a few times. The rearrangement joins TRBV7-2 to TRBJ2-5; 8 bases map to TRBD2. Trimming at V came to 3 bases and at J to 1 base, leaving 1 base not matched to a gene. Germline CDR1 is SGHTA and CDR2 is FQGNSA. The CDR3 consists of 14 residues. The DNA of the CDR3 is TGTGCCAGCAGCTTTACTAGCGGCCAAGAGACCCAGTACTTC. It translates to CASSFTSGQETQYF. The variable domain in full, with the rest retrieved from reference TRBV7-2 and TRBJ2-5, is GAGVSQSPSNKVTEKGKDVELRCDPISGHTALYWYRQSLGQGLEFLIYFQGNSAPDKSGLPSDRFSAERTGGSVSTLTIQRTQQEDSAVYLCASSFTSGQETQYFGPGTRLLVL.

This clonotype was counted at least ten times. This chain uses TRBV12-3 or TRBV12-4 with TRBJ2-5; 7 bases match TRBD2. The V and J ends lost 1 base and 5 bases, in that order; junction bases with no gene match: 7. The CDR3 loop spans 15 amino acids. CDR3 loop: CASSLGGSGKETQYF. In nucleotides, the CDR3 is TGTGCCAGCAGTTTAGGTGGAAGCGGGAAGGAGACCCAGTACTTC.

This clonotype was seen a few times. This chain joins TRBV4-2 and TRBJ1-3, with no clear D. This CDR3 contains 17 residues. Trimming left V 0 bases short and J 0 bases short, with 12 bases between. The germline V gene has CDR1 LGHNA and CDR2 YNFKEQ. As DNA, the CDR3 is TGTGCCAGCAGCCAAGATCTGCGGGGAGGCTCTGGAAACACCATATATTTT. It translates to CASSQDLRGGSGNTIYF.

This clonotype was observed a few times. The rearrangement uses TRBV2 and TRBJ2-1; tentatively, D is TRBD2 (5 bases). This CDR3 region has 15 residues. Trimming removed 7 bases at V and 3 bases at J, with 16 bases between. CDR1 is SNHLY and CDR2 is FYNNEI in the germline V gene. The CDR3 is CASNIVERSYNEQFF. The CDR3, as DNA: TGTGCCAGCAATATAGTCGAGCGGAGCTACAATGAGCAGTTCTTC.

The chain recombines TRBV20-1 with TRBJ2-1, with 10 bases fitting TRBD1. Germline CDR1 DFQATT, CDR2 SNEGSKA (reference sequence). After removal of 4 bases from V and 7 bases from J, the junction contained 4 bases not matched to a gene. The CDR3 has 13 residues. The CDR3 loop reads CSAKWTGGNEQFF. DNA of the CDR3: TGCAGTGCTAAGTGGACAGGGGGAAATGAGCAGTTCTTC.

The chain recombines TRBV19 with TRBJ2-7; 14 bases fit TRBD2. The length of the CDR3 is 17 residues. Germline lookup yields CDR1 LNHDA and CDR2 SQIVND (reference sequence). After removal of 5 bases from V and 2 bases from J, the junction contained 8 bases not matched to a gene. CDR3 nucleotides: TGTGCCAGTAGTTCCCGGGGACTAGCGGGAGACCCCTACGAGCAGTACTTC. This encodes CASSSRGLAGDPYEQYF.

The rearrangement joins TRBV19 to TRBJ2-2; a weak D match, TRBD1 (5 bases). Trimming removed 1 base at V and 0 bases at J, with 6 bases between. The CDR3 consists of 15 residues. The germline V gene encodes CDR1 LNHDA and CDR2 SQIVND (reference sequence). In nucleotides, the CDR3 is TGTGCCAGTAGTATAGCACAGGCGAACACCGGGGAGCTGTTTTTT. This translates into CASSIAQANTGELFF. Complete variable domain (other parts from reference TRBV19 and TRBJ2-2): DGGITQSPKYLFRKEGQNVTLSCEQNLNHDAMYWYRQDPGQGLRLIYYSQIVNDFQKGDIAEGYSVSREKKESFPLTVTSAQKNPTAFYLCASSIAQANTGELFFGEGSRLTVL.

This clonotype was seen repeatedly, ten times or more. V and J are TRBV12-3 or TRBV12-4 and TRBJ2-1; the D gene is possibly TRBD2 (6 bases). The CDR3 has 15 residues. V was cut by 2 bases and J by 4 bases, with 12 bases left in between. This CDR3 is CASSLFGSYYNEQFF. CDR3 sequence (DNA): TGTGCCAGCAGTTTATTCGGGAGTTATTACAATGAGCAGTTCTTC.

This clonotype was recorded at least ten times. The rearrangement joins TRBV4-3 to TRBJ2-6; D may match TRBD1 or TRBD2 (5 bases each). The ends were cut back, 1 base at V and 4 bases at J, with 11 bases in the middle. From germline, CDR1 is LGHNA and CDR2 YSLEER. The CDR3 has 16 residues. This CDR3 is CASSQVEGTGANVLTF. Written as DNA, the CDR3 is TGCGCCAGCAGCCAAGTTGAGGGGACCGGGGCCAACGTCCTGACTTTC.

The rearrangement joins TRBV2 to TRBJ2-1; D call uncertain. Germline CDR1 is SNHLY and CDR2 is FYNNEI. V lost 7 bases to trimming and J lost 5 bases, with 9 bases between them. The CDR3 covers 12 residues. CDR3 sequence (DNA): TGTGCCAGCAAAAATTACGACAATGAGCAGTTCTTC. Translating gives CASKNYDNEQFF.